This T cell receptor beta chain was sequenced during a study of blood T cell repertoires in COVID-19. Study at large: PBMCs, B-cell-depleted T cells, or T cells provided the cDNA or gDNA that made up the material.

Repertoires were generated with immunoSEQ multiplex PCR, while TCRdb's copy carries only in-frame clones and drops some. This repertoire shows a few hundred thousand clones, approximately 82% found once; its top ten account for under 3.5%. The CDR3 spans 16 residues. Germline CDR1 and CDR2: GTSNPN and SVGIG (reference sequence). With 4 bases removed from V and 0 bases from J, the gap between germline ends came to 16 bases. The sequenced sample was peripheral blood. The receptor comes from a woman aged 18-29 years with acute or convalescent COVID-19. This chain uses TRBV30 with TRBJ1-3, with D perhaps matching TRBD1 (5 bases). The CDR3 loop is CAWKAAGGFSGNTIYF. CDR3 nucleotide sequence: TGTGCCTGGAAGGCGGCGGGGGGATTCTCTGGAAACACCATATATTTT.